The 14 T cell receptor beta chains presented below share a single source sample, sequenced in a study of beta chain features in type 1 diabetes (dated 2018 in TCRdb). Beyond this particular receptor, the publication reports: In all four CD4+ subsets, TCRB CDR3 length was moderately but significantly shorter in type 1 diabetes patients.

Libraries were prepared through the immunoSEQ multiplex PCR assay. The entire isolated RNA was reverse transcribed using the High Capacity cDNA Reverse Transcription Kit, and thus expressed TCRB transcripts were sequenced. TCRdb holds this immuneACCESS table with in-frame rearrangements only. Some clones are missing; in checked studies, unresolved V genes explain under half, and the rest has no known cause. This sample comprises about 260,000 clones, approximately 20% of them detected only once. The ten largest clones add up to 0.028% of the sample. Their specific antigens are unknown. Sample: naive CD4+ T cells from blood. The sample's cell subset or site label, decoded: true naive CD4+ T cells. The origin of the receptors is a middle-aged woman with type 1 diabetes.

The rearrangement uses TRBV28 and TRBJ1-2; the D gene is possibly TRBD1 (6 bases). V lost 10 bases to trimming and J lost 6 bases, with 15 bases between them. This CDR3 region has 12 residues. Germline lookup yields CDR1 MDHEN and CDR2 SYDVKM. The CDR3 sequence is CATPQGTHGYTF. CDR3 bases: TGTGCCACCCCCCAGGGGACCCATGGCTACACCTTC.

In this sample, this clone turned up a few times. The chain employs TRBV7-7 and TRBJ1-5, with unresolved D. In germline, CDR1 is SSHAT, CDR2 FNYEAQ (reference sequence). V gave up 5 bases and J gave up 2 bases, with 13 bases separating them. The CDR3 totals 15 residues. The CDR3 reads CASSPGRGCNQPQHF. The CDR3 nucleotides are TGTGCCAGCAGCCCCGGACGGGGATGCAATCAGCCCCAGCATTTT.

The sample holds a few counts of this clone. The CDR3 DNA follows: TGCAGTGCTAGAGATGGAGCGGTCGAGTACTTC. This sequence encodes CSARDGAVEYF. V gene TRBV20-1 combines with J gene TRBJ2-5; D might be TRBD2 (5 bases). CDR3 length equals 11 residues. In germline, CDR1 is DFQATT, CDR2 SNEGSKA (reference sequence). V gave up 0 bases and J gave up 12 bases, with 11 bases separating them.

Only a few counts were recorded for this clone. CDR3 region: CASSSLTGFNEQYF. The CDR3 DNA reads TGTGCCAGTAGTAGCTTGACAGGGTTCAACGAGCAGTACTTC. The chain has TRBV19 and TRBJ2-7, with 7 bases that match TRBD1. Germline values: CDR1 LNHDA, CDR2 SQIVND (reference sequence). J gave up 5 bases and V 4 bases, and 8 bases lay outside the gene matches. This CDR3 region has 14 residues.

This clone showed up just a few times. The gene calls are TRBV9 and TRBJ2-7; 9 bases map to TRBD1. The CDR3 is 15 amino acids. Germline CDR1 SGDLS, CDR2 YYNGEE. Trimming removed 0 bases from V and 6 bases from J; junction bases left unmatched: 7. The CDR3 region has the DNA TGTGCCAGCAGCGTAGCTGGGACAGGGCTTGGCGAGCAGTACTTC. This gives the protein CASSVAGTGLGEQYF.

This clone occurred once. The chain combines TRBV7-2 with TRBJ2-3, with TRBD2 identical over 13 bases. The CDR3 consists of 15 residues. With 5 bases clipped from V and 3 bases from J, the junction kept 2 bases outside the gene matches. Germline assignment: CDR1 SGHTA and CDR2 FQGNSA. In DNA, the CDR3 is TGTGCCAGCAGCGGGACTAGCGGGACTACAGATACGCAGTATTTT. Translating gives CASSGTSGTTDTQYF.

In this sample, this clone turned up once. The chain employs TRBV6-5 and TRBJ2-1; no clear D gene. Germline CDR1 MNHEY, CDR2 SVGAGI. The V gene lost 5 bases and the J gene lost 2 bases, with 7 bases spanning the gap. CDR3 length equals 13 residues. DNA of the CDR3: TGTGCCAGCAGTGAGAGCACCTACAATGAGCAGTTCTTC. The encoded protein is CASSESTYNEQFF.

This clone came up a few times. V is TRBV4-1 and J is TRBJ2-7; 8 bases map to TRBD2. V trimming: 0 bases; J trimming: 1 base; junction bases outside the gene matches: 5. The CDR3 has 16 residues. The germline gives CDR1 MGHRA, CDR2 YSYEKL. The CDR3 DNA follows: TGCGCCAGCAGCCAAGAAGACGTAGCGGGGTCCTACGAGCAGTACTTC. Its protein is CASSQEDVAGSYEQYF.

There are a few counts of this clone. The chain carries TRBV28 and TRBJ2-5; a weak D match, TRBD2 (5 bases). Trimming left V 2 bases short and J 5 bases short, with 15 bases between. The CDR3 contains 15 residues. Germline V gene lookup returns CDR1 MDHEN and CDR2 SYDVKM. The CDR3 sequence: CASSLTDSRTETQYF. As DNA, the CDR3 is TGTGCCAGCAGTTTAACGGACTCCCGGACGGAGACCCAGTACTTC.

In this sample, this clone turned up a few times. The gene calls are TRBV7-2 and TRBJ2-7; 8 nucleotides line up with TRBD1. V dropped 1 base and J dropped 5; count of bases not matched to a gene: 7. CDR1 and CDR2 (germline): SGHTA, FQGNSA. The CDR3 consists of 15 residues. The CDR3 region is CASSLERQGTHEQYF. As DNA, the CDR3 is TGTGCCAGCAGCTTAGAGCGACAGGGGACCCACGAGCAGTACTTC.

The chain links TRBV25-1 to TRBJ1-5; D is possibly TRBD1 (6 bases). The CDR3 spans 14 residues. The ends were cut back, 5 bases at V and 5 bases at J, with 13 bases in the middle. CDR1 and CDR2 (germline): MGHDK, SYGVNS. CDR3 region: CASSRAGDHQPQHF. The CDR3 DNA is TGTGCCAGCAGTAGGGCAGGGGACCATCAGCCCCAGCATTTT.

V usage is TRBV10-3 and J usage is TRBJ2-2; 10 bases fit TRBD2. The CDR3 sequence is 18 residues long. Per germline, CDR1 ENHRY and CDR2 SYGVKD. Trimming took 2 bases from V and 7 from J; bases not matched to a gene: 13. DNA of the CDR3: TGTGCCATCAGTGAGGAGCTGATAGCGGGAGGATTTAACGGGGAGCTGTTTTTT. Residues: CAISEELIAGGFNGELFF.

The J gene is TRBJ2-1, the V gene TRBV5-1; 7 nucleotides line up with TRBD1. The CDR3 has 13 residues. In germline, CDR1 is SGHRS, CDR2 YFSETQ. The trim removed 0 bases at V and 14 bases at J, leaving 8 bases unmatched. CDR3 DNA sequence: TGCGCCAGCAGCTTGGGACAGGGCGAGAGGGAGTTCTTC. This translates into CASSLGQGEREFF.

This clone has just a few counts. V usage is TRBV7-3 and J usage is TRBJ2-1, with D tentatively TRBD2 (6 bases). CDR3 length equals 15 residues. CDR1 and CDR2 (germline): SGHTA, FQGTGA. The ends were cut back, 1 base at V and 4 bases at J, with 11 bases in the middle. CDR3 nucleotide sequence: TGTGCCAGCAGCTTAAGGCGGGACGCATACAATGAGCAGTTCTTC. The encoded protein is CASSLRRDAYNEQFF.